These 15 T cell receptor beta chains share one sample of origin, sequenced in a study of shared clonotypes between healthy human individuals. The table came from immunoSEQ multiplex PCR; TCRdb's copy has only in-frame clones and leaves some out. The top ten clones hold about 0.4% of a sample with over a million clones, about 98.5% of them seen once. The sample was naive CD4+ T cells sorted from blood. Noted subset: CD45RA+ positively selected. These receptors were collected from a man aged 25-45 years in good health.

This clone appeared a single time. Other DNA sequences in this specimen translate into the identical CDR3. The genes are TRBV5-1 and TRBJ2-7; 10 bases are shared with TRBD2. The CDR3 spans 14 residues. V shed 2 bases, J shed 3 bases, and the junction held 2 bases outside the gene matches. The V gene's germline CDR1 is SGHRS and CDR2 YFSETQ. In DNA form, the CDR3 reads TGCGCCAGCAGCTTTCGACTAGCGGGCTACGAGCAGTACTTC. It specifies CASSFRLAGYEQYF.

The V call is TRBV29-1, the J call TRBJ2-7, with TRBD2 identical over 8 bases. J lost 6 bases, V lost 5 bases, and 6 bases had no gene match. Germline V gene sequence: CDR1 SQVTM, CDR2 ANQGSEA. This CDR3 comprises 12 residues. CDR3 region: CSVSGLAGEQYF. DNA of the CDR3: TGCAGCGTTTCTGGACTAGCTGGCGAGCAGTACTTC.

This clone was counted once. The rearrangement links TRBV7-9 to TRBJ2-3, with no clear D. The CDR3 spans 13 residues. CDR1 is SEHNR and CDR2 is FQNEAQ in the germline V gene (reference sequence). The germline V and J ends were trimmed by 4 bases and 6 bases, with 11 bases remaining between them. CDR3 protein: CASSYLQGDTQYF. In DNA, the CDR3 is TGTGCCAGCAGCTATCTTCAAGGGGATACGCAGTATTTT.

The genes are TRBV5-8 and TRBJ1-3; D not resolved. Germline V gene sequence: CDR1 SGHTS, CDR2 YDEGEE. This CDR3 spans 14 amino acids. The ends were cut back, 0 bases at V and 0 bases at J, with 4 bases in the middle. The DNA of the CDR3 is TGTGCCAGCAGCTTGGATGGCTCTGGAAACACCATATATTTT. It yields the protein CASSLDGSGNTIYF.

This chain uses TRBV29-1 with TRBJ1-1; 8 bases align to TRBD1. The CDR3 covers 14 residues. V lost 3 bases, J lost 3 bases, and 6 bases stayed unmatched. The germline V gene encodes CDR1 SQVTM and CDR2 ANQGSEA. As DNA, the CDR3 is TGCAGCGTTGATGGACAGGGCATGTACACTGAAGCTTTCTTT. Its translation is CSVDGQGMYTEAFF.

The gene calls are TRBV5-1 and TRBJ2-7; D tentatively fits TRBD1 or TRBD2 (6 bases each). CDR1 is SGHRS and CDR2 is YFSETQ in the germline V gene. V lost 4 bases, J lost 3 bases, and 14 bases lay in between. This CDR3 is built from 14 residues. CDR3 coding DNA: TGCGCCAGCAGCCGATCCGGGGGCGACTACGAGCAGTACTTC. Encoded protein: CASSRSGGDYEQYF.

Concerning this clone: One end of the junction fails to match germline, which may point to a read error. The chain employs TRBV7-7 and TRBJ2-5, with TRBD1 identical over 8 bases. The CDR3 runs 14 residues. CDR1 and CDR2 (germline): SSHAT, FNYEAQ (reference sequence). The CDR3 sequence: CASSLRQGRETQYF. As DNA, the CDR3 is TGTGCTAGCAGCCTCAGACAGGGGCGAGAGACCCAGTACTTC. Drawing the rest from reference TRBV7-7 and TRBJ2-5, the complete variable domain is GAGVSQSPRYKVTKRGQDVTLRCDPISSHATLYWYQQALGQGPEFLTYFNYEAQPDKSGLPSDRFSAERPEGSISTLTIQRTEQRDSAMYRCASSLRQGRETQYFGPGTRLLVL.

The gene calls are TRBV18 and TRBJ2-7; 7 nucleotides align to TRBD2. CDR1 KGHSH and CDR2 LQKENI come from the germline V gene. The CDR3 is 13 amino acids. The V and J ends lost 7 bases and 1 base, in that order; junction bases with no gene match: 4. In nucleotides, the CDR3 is TGTGCCAGCTGGGCGGGAGATTCCTACGAGCAGTACTTC. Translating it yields CASWAGDSYEQYF.

The CDR3 DNA is TGTGCCAGCAGTTTAACAGAGCCCCATTCCCTCGAGCAGTACTTC. This encodes CASSLTEPHSLEQYF. The chain links TRBV28 to TRBJ2-7, with D uncertain. The CDR3 totals 15 residues. Germline CDR1 and CDR2: MDHEN and SYDVKM. Trimming took 2 bases from V and 6 from J, leaving 17 bases between them.

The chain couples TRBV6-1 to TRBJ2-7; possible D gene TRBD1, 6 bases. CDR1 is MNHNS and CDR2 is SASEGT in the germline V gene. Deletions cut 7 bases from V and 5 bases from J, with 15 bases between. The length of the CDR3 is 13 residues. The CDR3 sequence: CASKTDRINEQYF. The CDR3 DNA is TGTGCCAGCAAGACAGACAGGATCAACGAGCAGTACTTC.

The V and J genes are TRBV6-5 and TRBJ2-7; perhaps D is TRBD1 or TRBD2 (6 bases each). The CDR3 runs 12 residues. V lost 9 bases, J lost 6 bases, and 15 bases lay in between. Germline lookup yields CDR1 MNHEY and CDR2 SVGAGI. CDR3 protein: CASQKGGGEQYF. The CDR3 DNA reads TGTGCCAGTCAAAAGGGGGGTGGCGAGCAGTACTTC.

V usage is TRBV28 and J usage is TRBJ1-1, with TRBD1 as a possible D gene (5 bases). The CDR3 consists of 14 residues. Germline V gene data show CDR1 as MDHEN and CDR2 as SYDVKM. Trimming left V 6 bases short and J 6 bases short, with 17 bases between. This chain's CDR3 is CASSPPPNRPEAFF. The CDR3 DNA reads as TGTGCCAGCAGCCCTCCCCCCAACAGGCCTGAAGCTTTCTTT.

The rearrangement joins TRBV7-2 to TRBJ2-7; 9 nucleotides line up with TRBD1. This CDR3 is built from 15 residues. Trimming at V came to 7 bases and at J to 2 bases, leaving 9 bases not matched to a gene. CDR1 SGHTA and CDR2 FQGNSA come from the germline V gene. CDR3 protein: CASIPSRTGAYEQYF. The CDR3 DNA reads TGTGCCAGCATTCCTTCTCGGACAGGGGCCTACGAGCAGTACTTC.

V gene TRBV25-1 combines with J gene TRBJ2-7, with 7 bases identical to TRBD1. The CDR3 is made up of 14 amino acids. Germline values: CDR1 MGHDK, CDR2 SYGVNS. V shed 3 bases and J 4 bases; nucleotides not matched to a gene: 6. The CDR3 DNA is TGTGCCAGCAGTGACACAGGGGTCTGGTACGAGCAGTACTTC. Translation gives CASSDTGVWYEQYF.

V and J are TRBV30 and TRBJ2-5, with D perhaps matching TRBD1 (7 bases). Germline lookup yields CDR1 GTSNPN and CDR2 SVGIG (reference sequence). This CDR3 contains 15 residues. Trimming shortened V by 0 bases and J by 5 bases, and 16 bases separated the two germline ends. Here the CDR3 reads CAWSVGGGTSETQYF. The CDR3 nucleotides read TGTGCCTGGAGTGTAGGGGGCGGGACCTCGGAGACCCAGTACTTC.